Below are 21 T cell receptor beta chains sequenced from a single sample in a study of blood T cell repertoires in COVID-19. Repertoires were generated with immunoSEQ multiplex PCR, while TCRdb's copy carries only in-frame clones and drops some. Altogether around 380,000 clones are present, over 65% being singletons, with the ten largest covering 0.85% to 1.2%. Sequencing was performed on peripheral blood. The receptors derive from a human donor with acute or convalescent COVID-19. The donor label of this sample is uncertain.

The genes are TRBV6-5 and TRBJ1-4; D not resolved. The CDR3 totals 12 residues. Trimming stripped 4 bases from V and 5 bases from J, with 5 bases between. Germline V lookup: CDR1 MNHEY, CDR2 SVGAGI. In DNA form, the CDR3 reads TGTGCCAGCAGTTTTATGAATGAAAAACTGTTTTTT. The encoded protein is CASSFMNEKLFF.

The gene calls are TRBV19 and TRBJ1-1, with 7 bases aligning to TRBD1. The germline CDR1 and CDR2 sequences are LNHDA and SQIVND (reference sequence). Trimming took 7 bases from V and 6 from J; bases not matched to a gene: 11. This CDR3 has 14 residues. CDR3 nucleotide sequence: TGTGCCAGTATAGGGGGACAGTTGGGAGCTGAAGCTTTCTTT. Protein product: CASIGGQLGAEAFF.

The CDR3 nucleotides are TGTGCCAGCAGCTTAGGCCTCCCGTATAAGCAGTTCTTC. It yields the protein CASSLGLPYKQFF. The chain has TRBV13 and TRBJ2-1; D not certain. The V gene's germline CDR1 is PRHDT and CDR2 FYEKMQ (reference sequence). The CDR3 has 13 amino acids. The ends were cut back, 0 bases at V and 11 bases at J, with 11 bases in the middle.

This clone has a single count. The chain combines TRBV27 with TRBJ2-7; TRBD2 is a possible D gene (5 bases). Between the trimmed V and J ends, which lost 6 bases and 2 bases, there was a span of 14 bases. CDR3 length equals 14 residues. Per the germline V gene, CDR1 is MNHEY and CDR2 is SMNVEV (reference sequence). The CDR3 DNA reads TGTGCCAGCAGCTTCTTCCCCGGGGCCTACGAGCAGTACTTC. Protein product: CASSFFPGAYEQYF.

V and J are TRBV14 and TRBJ1-5; maybe TRBD1 (5 bases). The germline V gene has CDR1 SGHDN and CDR2 FVKESK. This CDR3 region has 14 residues. The V end was cut by 1 base, the J end by 9 bases, with 13 bases between. In DNA, the CDR3 is TGTGCCAGCAGCCAAGGGGGGGGAGGTAGGCCCCAGCATTTT. Translated: CASSQGGGGRPQHF.

This chain uses TRBV6-5 with TRBJ1-3, with no clear D. The ends were cut back, 7 bases at V and 0 bases at J, with 13 bases in the middle. The CDR3 is 15 residues long. Germline V CDR1 and CDR2: MNHEY, SVGAGI. CDR3 in DNA: TGTGCCAGCACTCCCCCCGGTATCTCTGGAAACACCATATATTTT. Translation gives CASTPPGISGNTIYF.

This clone was detected a few times. The V and J genes are TRBV19 and TRBJ2-7; D may be TRBD1 (6 bases). This CDR3 contains 11 residues. V lost 6 bases and J 6 bases, leaving 9 bases between the germline ends. The germline CDR1 and CDR2 sequences are LNHDA and SQIVND (reference sequence). The DNA for the CDR3 is TGTGCCAGTAGACTAGGGGGCGAGCAGTACTTC. This translates into CASRLGGEQYF.

This clone was seen once. The V gene is TRBV6-5, the J gene TRBJ1-5; unclear D gene. The V gene lost 8 bases and the J gene lost 6 bases, with 14 bases spanning the gap. Germline CDR1 reads MNHEY; CDR2 reads SVGAGI. This CDR3 is built from 13 residues. The CDR3 loop reads CASGTFEGQPQHF. CDR3 nucleotide sequence: TGTGCCAGCGGTACATTTGAGGGTCAGCCCCAGCATTTT.

The CDR3, as DNA: TGTGCCAGCAGCAAAGGGTCCGGGACACTTAATCAGCCCCAGCATTTT. Translated, it gives CASSKGSGTLNQPQHF. The rearrangement joins TRBV21-1 to TRBJ1-5; the DNA was not compared with TRBD1, the D call given in the table. TRBV21-1 is termed a pseudogene. The CDR3 totals 16 residues.

The J gene is TRBJ1-2, the V gene TRBV28, with 10 nucleotides matching TRBD1. V was clipped by 3 bases and J by 6 bases; unmatched bases: 10. The germline V gene encodes CDR1 MDHEN and CDR2 SYDVKM. The CDR3 runs to 16 residues. CDR3 nucleotides: TGTGCCAGCAGTTTTTTGTCGCGGGGACAGGGGAATGGCTACACCTTC. Its translation is CASSFLSRGQGNGYTF.

This chain connects TRBV19 to TRBJ2-1, with 10 nucleotides matching TRBD2. Germline lookup yields CDR1 LNHDA and CDR2 SQIVND (reference sequence). V shed 7 bases and J 1 base; nucleotides not matched to a gene: 7. This CDR3 has 16 residues. CDR3 loop: CASTLTSGTSYNEQFF. The CDR3 DNA follows: TGTGCCAGTACCCTTACTAGCGGGACTTCCTACAATGAGCAGTTCTTC.

J is TRBJ2-5 and V is TRBV2; a possible D gene is TRBD2 (5 bases). This CDR3 has 14 residues. V lost 11 bases and J lost 5, with 21 bases in between. Germline values: CDR1 SNHLY, CDR2 FYNNEI. CDR3 coding DNA: TGTGCCTGCTTAGCGCTGTTGCCGGGGGAGACCCAGTACTTC. This encodes CACLALLPGETQYF. The variable domain in full, completed from reference TRBV2 and TRBJ2-5, reads EPEVTQTPSHQVTQMGQEVILRCVPISNHLYFYWYRQILGQKVEFLVSFYNNEISEKSEIFDDQFSVERPDGSNFTLKIRSTKLEDSAMYFCACLALLPGETQYFGPGTRLLVL.

This clone was found a few times. This chain links TRBV25-1 with TRBJ2-1, with 7 bases lining up with TRBD1. The ends lost 4 bases at V and 4 bases at J; junction bases unmatched: 4. CDR1 and CDR2 (germline): MGHDK, SYGVNS. There are 14 residues in the CDR3. The CDR3 nucleotides are TGTGCCAGCAGTGTAGGGACAGATTACAATGAGCAGTTCTTC. Protein sequence: CASSVGTDYNEQFF.

The V gene is TRBV2, the J gene TRBJ2-3; a weak D match, TRBD1 (6 bases). V shed 5 bases and J shed 1 base, with 13 bases lying between them. The length of the CDR3 is 15 residues. Germline lookup yields CDR1 SNHLY and CDR2 FYNNEI. The CDR3 coding sequence is TGTGCCAGCAGTCGGGGACACCTAGGCACAGATACGCAGTATTTT. Translation gives CASSRGHLGTDTQYF.

The chain links TRBV9 to TRBJ2-7, with D hard to call. The CDR3 spans 14 residues. Germline V gives CDR1 SGDLS, CDR2 YYNGEE. V lost 0 bases and J 3 bases, leaving 10 bases between the germline ends. The CDR3 sequence: CASSVGGTHYEQYF. The CDR3 DNA reads TGTGCCAGCAGCGTAGGCGGTACCCACTACGAGCAGTACTTC.

The gene calls are TRBV19 and TRBJ2-2, with D hard to call. The J call is doubtful: the DNA matches TRBJ1-3 better. CDR3 length: 15 amino acids. The germline CDR1 and CDR2 sequences are LNHDA and SQIVND (reference sequence). This CDR3 is CASSIGSFSGNTIYF. DNA for the CDR3: TGTGCCAGTAGTATAGGTAGCTTCTCTGGAAACACCATATATTTT.

The CDR3 sequence: CASSELVRESAPLHF. CDR3 sequence (DNA): TGTGCCAGCAGTGAATTGGTCAGGGAAAGTGCACCCCTCCACTTT. This chain links TRBV6-1 with TRBJ1-6; TRBD1 might be the D (5 bases). This CDR3 region has 15 residues. Germline V lookup: CDR1 MNHNS, CDR2 SASEGT. V dropped 2 bases and J dropped 11 bases, with 16 bases sitting between them.

J is TRBJ1-1 and V is TRBV3-1 (or the pseudogene TRBV3-2), with D possibly being TRBD1 (6 bases). CDR3 length equals 15 residues. The V and J ends lost 5 bases and 3 bases respectively, with 16 bases between them. From germline, CDR1 is LGHDT and CDR2 YNNKEL (reference sequence). The CDR3 DNA reads TGTGCCAGCAGCAAGGGGGGGAGGTTGGACACTGAAGCTTTCTTT. Its protein is CASSKGGRLDTEAFF.

The chain links TRBV5-4 to TRBJ1-3, with D possibly matching TRBD1 (6 bases). This CDR3 has 17 residues. Germline assignment: CDR1 SGHNT and CDR2 YYREEE (reference sequence). V shed 3 bases and J shed 0 bases, with 16 bases lying between them. In nucleotides, the CDR3 is TGTGCCAGCAGCTCCGGAGGGGGGGCTGTCTCTGGAAACACCATATATTTT. The encoded protein is CASSSGGGAVSGNTIYF.

V usage is TRBV6-2 or TRBV6-3 and J usage is TRBJ2-7; TRBD2 aligns across 7 bases. The CDR3 length is 15 residues. Trimming removed 5 bases from V and 0 bases from J; junction bases left unmatched: 7. Looked up from germline, CDR1 is MNHEY and CDR2 is SVGEGT. The chain's CDR3 is CASSPRGRASYEQYF. CDR3 nucleotides: TGTGCCAGCAGTCCCCGGGGGAGGGCCTCCTACGAGCAGTACTTC.

V is TRBV7-9 and J is TRBJ1-5; possibly TRBD1 for D (6 bases). There are 18 residues in the CDR3. The ends were cut back, 1 base at V and 3 bases at J, with 19 bases in the middle. Germline V gene lookup returns CDR1 SEHNR and CDR2 FQNEAQ (reference sequence). The CDR3, as DNA: TGTGCCAGCAGCTTAGTGTTTGACACAGGGACGGCCAATCAGCCCCAGCATTTT. Translating it yields CASSLVFDTGTANQPQHF.